This T cell receptor (beta chain) stems from a study of early T cells in non-severe SARS-CoV-2 infection. Study as a whole: From unsorted whole blood, bulk RNA was sequenced, and the chains remained unpaired.

V lost 5 bases, J lost 5 bases, and 10 bases stayed unmatched. The CDR3 has 16 amino acids. CDR1 and CDR2 from the germline V gene are SGHTA and FQGNSA. Attachment of unique molecular identifiers was made to individual cDNA molecules. From the 5' RACE reads, TCRdb called clonotypes with MiXCR, one entry per CDR3 protein. This table holds under 70,000 distinct CDR3 sequences, over 10% found once. Study results and caveats: Anti-spike CD8 responses were favored by VDJdb matching, which missed private and CD4 specificities.

This clonotype was detected ten times or more. Its specificity is unknown. J is TRBJ1-5 and V is TRBV7-2, with 9 bases matching TRBD1. This TCR derives from an adult who was a healthcare worker with PCR-confirmed SARS-CoV-2 infection or an uninfected control (not recorded which). The sample consisted of whole blood. CDR3 DNA: TGTGCCAGCAGCACCAGACAGGGGGTGGTTTATCAGCCCCAGCATTTT. Protein: CASSTRQGVVYQPQHF.